This T cell receptor beta chain was found in a study of blood T cell repertoires in COVID-19. Study details: The United States, Italy and Spain provided the acute and convalescent COVID-19 samples. PBMCs, B-cell-depleted T cells, or T cells provided the cDNA or gDNA that made up the material.

Under the authors' procedure: From reference gene primer amplification, estimates of nucleated cell counts were derived. Here immunoSEQ multiplex PCR was the method, and the copy in TCRdb shows in-frame clones only, minus some. For V, J and clone size, that table is used; D and trimming come from the DNA. Of some 120,000 clones in the sample, 85% to 90% were seen once. This CDR3 spans 16 amino acids. Germline V gene data show CDR1 as SGHAT and CDR2 as FQNNGV. Losses at the gene ends were 0 bases for V and 5 bases for J; bases not matched to a gene: 7. The TCR originated in a woman between 50 and 59 years old with active or convalescent COVID-19. The J gene is TRBJ2-7, the V gene TRBV11-2; TRBD2 aligns across 10 bases. The sample consisted of peripheral blood. CDR3 sequence (DNA): TGTGCCAGCAGCTTAGAGTTTAGCGGGAGGACGGACGAGCAGTACTTC. It translates to CASSLEFSGRTDEQYF.